This TCR beta chain was recovered during a study of cytomegalovirus exposure and HLA in healthy donors. The study, taken as a whole, reports: CMV serostatus was the sole immune exposure information available.

Amplification used 60 Vbeta primers and 13 Jbeta primers. Here immunoSEQ multiplex PCR was the method, and the copy in TCRdb shows in-frame clones only, minus some. This sample has just over 70,000 clones; around 70% occur once, and the top ten carry 10% to 12%. About this clone itself: The antigen is undetermined.

Germline lookup yields CDR1 SGHDT and CDR2 YYEEEE. The V and J ends lost 1 base and 5 bases respectively, with 7 bases between them. The CDR3 contains 12 residues. Source material: PBMCs. This clonotype was obtained from a human donor in good health. The chain uses TRBV5-6 and TRBJ2-7; no definite D call. CDR3 loop: CASSLPANEQYF. The CDR3 DNA sequence: TGTGCCAGCAGCTTGCCAGCGAACGAGCAGTACTTC.